These T cell receptor beta chains were read from a single sample in a study of cytomegalovirus exposure and HLA in healthy donors. Method: immunoSEQ multiplex PCR; TCRdb's copy keeps in-frame clones and lacks some. The repertoire holds some 150,000 clones, over 80% seen once, with about 1.5% in the top ten. Sequenced: PBMCs. Receptor source: a man aged 40-50 years in good health and CMV-seronegative. Each CDR3 is given with its conserved first and last residue. Fields, in order: J gene, D gene, V gene, clone size, CDR3 protein, CDR3 DNA. D genes are given only for firm matches. Some rows mark clone size as missing; the rest say once, few, many or name a class of expanded clone.

j_call: TRBJ1-3; d_call: NA; v_call: TRBV7-8; clone_size: NA; cdr3_aa: CASSRGRAGGTSGNTIYF; cdr3_nt: TGTGCCAGCAGCCGCGGTCGTGCGGGGGGGACCTCTGGAAACACCATATATTTT
j_call: TRBJ2-7; d_call: NA; v_call: TRBV14; clone_size: NA; cdr3_aa: CASSQDFPSRSSYEQYF; cdr3_nt: TGTGCCAGCAGCCAAGACTTCCCTAGCCGAAGCTCCTACGAGCAGTACTTC
j_call: TRBJ2-3; d_call: NA; v_call: TRBV7-8; clone_size: NA; cdr3_aa: CASSLLIGDTQYF; cdr3_nt: TGTGCCAGCAGCTTATTGATCGGGGATACGCAGTATTTT
j_call: TRBJ2-4; d_call: TRBD2; v_call: TRBV11-2; clone_size: NA; cdr3_aa: CASSLGTSPIQYF; cdr3_nt: TGTGCCAGCAGCCTAGGGACTAGCCCTATTCAGTACTTC
j_call: TRBJ2-1; d_call: TRBD2; v_call: TRBV30; clone_size: NA; cdr3_aa: CAGPTSGPHRWFF; cdr3_nt: TGTGCCGGACCGACTAGCGGTCCCCATCGATGGTTCTTC
j_call: TRBJ2-5; d_call: NA; v_call: TRBV5-6; clone_size: NA; cdr3_aa: CASSLWGGSETQYF; cdr3_nt: TGTGCCAGCAGCTTGTGGGGGGGCAGTGAGACCCAGTACTTC
j_call: TRBJ2-3; d_call: TRBD2; v_call: TRBV7-9; clone_size: NA; cdr3_aa: CASSLARLQLAFVPDTQYF; cdr3_nt: TGTGCCAGCAGCTTAGCGCGTTTGCAACTAGCGTTTGTCCCAGATACGCAGTATTTT
j_call: TRBJ1-5; d_call: NA; v_call: TRBV2; clone_size: NA; cdr3_aa: CASSAMDSPNQPQHF; cdr3_nt: TGTGCCAGCAGTGCCATGGACAGTCCTAATCAGCCCCAGCATTTT
j_call: TRBJ2-7; d_call: NA; v_call: TRBV7-3; clone_size: NA; cdr3_aa: CASSLEAGPDYEQYF; cdr3_nt: TGTGCCAGCAGCTTAGAAGCTGGTCCCGACTACGAGCAGTACTTC
j_call: TRBJ2-1; d_call: TRBD2; v_call: TRBV7-2; clone_size: once; cdr3_aa: CASSLGLAGGVDNEQFF; cdr3_nt: TGTGCCAGCAGCCTCGGACTAGCGGGAGGGGTAGACAATGAGCAGTTCTTC
j_call: TRBJ2-5; d_call: TRBD2; v_call: TRBV7-2; clone_size: NA; cdr3_aa: CASSLEGTSGGAREQYF; cdr3_nt: TGTGCCAGCAGCTTAGAGGGTACCAGCGGGGGGGCTAGGGAGCAGTACTTC
j_call: TRBJ2-3; d_call: TRBD2; v_call: TRBV10-2; clone_size: NA; cdr3_aa: CASSESNSGRGGDTQYF; cdr3_nt: TGCGCCAGCAGTGAGTCGAATAGCGGTCGGGGGGGAGATACGCAGTATTTT
j_call: TRBJ2-5; d_call: NA; v_call: TRBV10-3; clone_size: few; cdr3_aa: CAIGSRSETQYF; cdr3_nt: TGTGCCATCGGGAGTCGCTCGGAGACCCAGTACTTC
j_call: TRBJ1-2; d_call: NA; v_call: TRBV9; clone_size: NA; cdr3_aa: CASSETADYGYTF; cdr3_nt: TGTGCCAGCAGCGAAACAGCAGACTATGGCTACACCTTC
j_call: TRBJ2-1; d_call: TRBD1; v_call: TRBV27; clone_size: NA; cdr3_aa: CASSLGQGSNEQFF; cdr3_nt: TGTGCCAGCAGTCTGGGACAGGGGTCCAATGAGCAGTTCTTC
j_call: TRBJ1-5; d_call: TRBD1; v_call: TRBV29-1; clone_size: NA; cdr3_aa: CSVKGQGNQPQHF; cdr3_nt: TGCAGCGTTAAAGGACAGGGGAATCAGCCCCAGCATTTT
j_call: TRBJ2-5; d_call: TRBD1; v_call: TRBV5-1; clone_size: NA; cdr3_aa: CASSPGTGDQETQYF; cdr3_nt: TGCGCCAGCAGCCCCGGGACAGGGGACCAAGAGACCCAGTACTTC
j_call: TRBJ2-4; d_call: NA; v_call: TRBV5-1; clone_size: NA; cdr3_aa: CASSLGEQIAKNIQYF; cdr3_nt: TGCGCCAGCAGCTTGGGGGAGCAGATAGCCAAAAACATTCAGTACTTC
j_call: TRBJ2-7; d_call: TRBD1; v_call: TRBV4-1; clone_size: few; cdr3_aa: CASSPRQGALGEQYF; cdr3_nt: TGCGCCAGCAGCCCTCGACAGGGGGCGCTAGGCGAGCAGTACTTC
j_call: TRBJ1-2; d_call: TRBD1; v_call: TRBV19; clone_size: NA; cdr3_aa: CASSFGQGYGYTF; cdr3_nt: TGTGCCAGTAGTTTCGGACAGGGTTATGGCTACACCTTC
j_call: TRBJ2-1; d_call: NA; v_call: TRBV2; clone_size: NA; cdr3_aa: CASAVALNEQFF; cdr3_nt: TGTGCCAGCGCCGTAGCTCTCAATGAGCAGTTCTTC
j_call: TRBJ1-1; d_call: NA; v_call: TRBV11-3; clone_size: NA; cdr3_aa: CASSEAGGTEAFF; cdr3_nt: TGTGCCAGCAGCGAGGCCGGTGGTACTGAAGCTTTCTTT
j_call: TRBJ2-7; d_call: TRBD1; v_call: TRBV5-1; clone_size: NA; cdr3_aa: CASSFGTDSYEQYF; cdr3_nt: TGTGCCAGCAGTTTCGGGACAGATTCCTACGAGCAGTACTTC
j_call: TRBJ2-1; d_call: TRBD1; v_call: TRBV5-1; clone_size: NA; cdr3_aa: CASSPRTGGSGDEQFF; cdr3_nt: TGCGCCAGCAGCCCAAGGACAGGGGGATCGGGCGATGAGCAGTTCTTC
j_call: TRBJ2-1; d_call: TRBD1; v_call: TRBV5-6; clone_size: NA; cdr3_aa: CASSPPGQGYEQFF; cdr3_nt: TGTGCCAGCAGCCCACCGGGACAGGGCTATGAGCAGTTCTTC
j_call: TRBJ1-1; d_call: NA; v_call: TRBV29-1; clone_size: NA; cdr3_aa: CSVGGQARTEAFF; cdr3_nt: TGCAGCGTTGGGGGGCAGGCCCGTACTGAAGCTTTCTTT